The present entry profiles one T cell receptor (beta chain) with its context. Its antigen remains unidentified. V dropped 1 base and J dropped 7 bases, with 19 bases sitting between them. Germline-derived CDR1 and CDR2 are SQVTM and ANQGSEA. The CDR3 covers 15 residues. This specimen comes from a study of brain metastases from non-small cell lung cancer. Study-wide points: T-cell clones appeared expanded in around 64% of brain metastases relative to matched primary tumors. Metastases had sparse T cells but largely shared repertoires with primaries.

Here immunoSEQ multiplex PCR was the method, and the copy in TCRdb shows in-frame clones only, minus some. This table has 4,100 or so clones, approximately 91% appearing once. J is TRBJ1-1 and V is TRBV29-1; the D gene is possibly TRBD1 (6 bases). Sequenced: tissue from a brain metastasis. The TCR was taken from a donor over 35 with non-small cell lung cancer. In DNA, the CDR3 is TGCAGCGTTGAAGTCAGGGGAAGTGGATTCGGTGAAGCTTTCTTT. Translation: CSVEVRGSGFGEAFF.